The 18 T cell receptor beta chains in this list originate from one sample, sequenced in a study of T cells expressing NK-cell markers. Using the 5' RACE reads, TCRdb records one entry per CDR3 protein without DNA. Recorded for this sample: about 550,000 distinct CDR3 sequences. Sequencing was done on a sample of blood T cells: a sorted CD56 or NKG2C T cell subset, CD4+ or CD8+ T cells, or bulk PBMC T cells (not recorded which). The receptors come from a man between 18 and 35 years old in good health.

The genes are TRBV20-1 and TRBJ1-1. CDR3 length: 15 residues. CDR1 is DFQATT, CDR2 SNEGSKA, per germline (reference sequence). The CDR3 sequence: CSARDRTSLNTEAFF.

The V and J genes are TRBV29-1 and TRBJ2-5; the D call from TCRdb, TRBD2, cannot be confirmed without DNA. Germline V gene lookup returns CDR1 SQVTM and CDR2 ANQGSEA. The CDR3 totals 15 residues. CDR3 amino acids: CSVSLAGKNQETQYF.

The chain combines TRBV3-1 with TRBJ2-7; as DNA is missing, the TRBD2 call by TCRdb cannot be tested. The CDR3 sequence is 15 residues long. The germline CDR1 and CDR2 sequences are LGHDT and YNNKEL (reference sequence). CDR3 loop: CASSHELAGAYEQYF.

The rearrangement joins TRBV6-6 to TRBJ2-4; the D call of TRBD1 rests on TCRdb alone, since no DNA is present to check it. CDR1 MNHNY and CDR2 SVGAGI come from the germline V gene (reference sequence). The CDR3 has 13 amino acids. The CDR3 loop is CASSYVDSDIQYF.

The gene calls are TRBV4-2 and TRBJ2-3; TCRdb picks TRBD1, but there is no DNA to check that call. The CDR3 runs to 16 residues. Germline CDR1 is LGHNA and CDR2 is YNFKEQ. The CDR3 loop is CASSRGQGADPDTQYF.

The chain carries TRBV25-1 and TRBJ2-5; TCRdb proposes TRBD1, but this gene call is untestable without DNA. This CDR3 comprises 13 residues. Germline V gene sequence: CDR1 MGHDK, CDR2 SYGVNS. CDR3 protein: CASSPVRGETQYF.

CDR3 protein: CASSLGTSGSSYEQYF. The V gene is TRBV11-2, the J gene TRBJ2-7; TCRdb's D call, TRBD2, is unchecked because there is no DNA. CDR3 length equals 16 residues. The germline V gene has CDR1 SGHAT and CDR2 FQNNGV.

The rearrangement uses TRBV5-1 and TRBJ2-1; the TCRdb D gene call, TRBD1, has no DNA to confirm it. The CDR3 extends over 16 amino acids. The germline V gene has CDR1 SGHRS and CDR2 YFSETQ. The CDR3 here is CASGGTQGAGYNEQFF.

The J gene is TRBJ2-7, the V gene TRBV5-1; TCRdb picks TRBD1, but there is no DNA to check that call. CDR1 and CDR2 from the germline V gene are SGHRS and YFSETQ. This CDR3 is 13 amino acids long. The CDR3 loop is CASSETGLDEQYF.

The gene calls are TRBV20-1 and TRBJ2-1; TCRdb lists TRBD1, though no DNA is available to test this call. In germline, CDR1 is DFQATT, CDR2 SNEGSKA (reference sequence). This CDR3 is 13 amino acids long. This CDR3 reads CSARGRLRYEQFF.

The chain combines TRBV12-3 or TRBV12-4 with TRBJ2-5. The CDR3 consists of 13 residues. The CDR3 sequence: CASRDGERETQYF.

The rearrangement links TRBV20-1 to TRBJ2-7. The CDR3 extends over 14 amino acids. From germline, CDR1 is DFQATT and CDR2 SNEGSKA (reference sequence). The CDR3 region is CSASSGPGSYEQYF.

This chain joins TRBV4-3 and TRBJ2-1; TCRdb returns TRBD1, unconfirmable since there is no DNA. Looked up from germline, CDR1 is LGHNA and CDR2 is YSLEER. The CDR3 has 14 residues. The CDR3 region is CASSQETGGNEQFF.

V gene TRBV5-5 combines with J gene TRBJ2-1; TCRdb outputs TRBD1, but without DNA this stays unchecked. The CDR3 totals 15 residues. Germline V gene data show CDR1 as SGHKS and CDR2 as YYEKEE (reference sequence). CDR3 in amino acids: CASSLVDRGYNEQFF.

This chain joins TRBV27 and TRBJ1-1. The CDR3 length is 14 residues. Germline CDR1 and CDR2: MNHEY and SMNVEV (reference sequence). Here the CDR3 reads CASSFNSQNTEAFF.

This chain connects TRBV4-1 to TRBJ1-2; the D call of TRBD1 rests on TCRdb alone, since no DNA is present to check it. The CDR3 length is 17 residues. Germline V CDR1 and CDR2: MGHRA, YSYEKL. The CDR3 here is CASSQDPSSQGAYGYTF.

This chain uses TRBV11-2 with TRBJ2-1; the D call of TRBD2 rests on TCRdb alone, since no DNA is present to check it. The CDR3 extends over 17 amino acids. Germline V CDR1 and CDR2: SGHAT, FQNNGV. The CDR3 sequence: CASSSERTSGLYNEQFF.

The chain recombines TRBV20-1 with TRBJ2-5; without DNA, the TCRdb call of TRBD2 cannot be checked. The CDR3 has 14 amino acids. Germline V gives CDR1 DFQATT, CDR2 SNEGSKA (reference sequence). CDR3 sequence reads: CSAEGGQNQETQYF.